A single sample is the source of the 24 T cell receptor beta chains below, sequenced in a study of radiation and T cells in renal cell carcinoma. Time point given: baseline pretreatment blood. As for treatment: 15 Gy SBRT to primary tumor, nephrectomy 4 weeks later. Measured with immunoSEQ multiplex PCR; TCRdb has only the in-frame clones, and not every one. The sample has around 94,000 clones; approximately 86% are singletons. Specimen: blood, collected from a patient whose treatment included radiotherapy and nephrectomy. The receptors derive from a man aged 45-65 years with renal cell carcinoma.

The chain couples TRBV19 to TRBJ2-7; no clear D. The CDR3 runs 16 residues. V lost 5 bases to trimming and J lost 4 bases, with 21 bases between them. Germline lookup yields CDR1 LNHDA and CDR2 SQIVND (reference sequence). The CDR3 loop is CASSRSDTTVSYEQYF. The CDR3 DNA follows: TGTGCCAGTAGTCGATCCGACACAACGGTATCATACGAGCAGTACTTC.

V usage is TRBV29-1 and J usage is TRBJ1-2, with 7 bases fitting TRBD1. Germline CDR1 and CDR2: SQVTM and ANQGSEA. There are 12 residues in the CDR3. Trimming removed 7 bases from V and 2 bases from J; junction bases left unmatched: 4. The chain's CDR3 is CSGRGQNYGYTF. DNA of the CDR3: TGCAGCGGGAGGGGGCAGAACTATGGCTACACCTTC. Based on the CDR3 plus reference TRBV29-1 and TRBJ1-2, the full variable domain is SAVISQKPSRDICQRGTSLTIQCQVDSQVTMMFWYRQQPGQSLTLIATANQGSEATYESGFVIDKFPISRPNLTFSTLTVSNMSPEDSSIYLCSGRGQNYGYTFGSGTRLTVV.

V and J are TRBV10-3 and TRBJ1-1, with 8 nucleotides matching TRBD1. V trimming: 5 bases; J trimming: 2 bases; junction bases outside the gene matches: 7. The CDR3 contains 15 residues. Germline CDR1 is ENHRY and CDR2 is SYGVKD. CDR3 protein: CAISRDRGLNTEAFF. CDR3 DNA: TGTGCCATCAGTAGAGACAGGGGACTAAACACTGAAGCTTTCTTT.

The chain is built from TRBV21-1 and TRBJ1-4. TRBV21-1 is noted as a pseudogene. The CDR3 extends over 12 amino acids. The chain's CDR3 is CASSGRDEKLFF. The CDR3 nucleotides are TGTGCCAGCAGCGGGCGGGATGAAAAACTGTTTTTT.

The chain combines TRBV10-3 with TRBJ2-2, with 8 bases identical to TRBD1. Germline values: CDR1 ENHRY, CDR2 SYGVKD. J lost 2 bases, V lost 4 bases, and 3 bases had no gene match. The CDR3 runs to 15 residues. DNA of the CDR3: TGTGCCATCAGTGTACCAGGGGGCAACACCGGGGAGCTGTTTTTT. It translates to CAISVPGGNTGELFF.

The chain links TRBV6-5 to TRBJ2-3, with D unclear. V was trimmed by 5 bases and J by 11 bases, leaving 11 bases between them. The germline gives CDR1 MNHEY, CDR2 SVGAGI. The CDR3 totals 11 residues. CDR3 DNA: TGTGCCAGCAGTCAGTCTCAGGTGCAGTATTTT. As protein: CASSQSQVQYF.

The genes are TRBV4-1 and TRBJ1-2, with a tentative D call TRBD1 (5 bases). Germline V gene sequence: CDR1 MGHRA, CDR2 YSYEKL. This CDR3 comprises 16 residues. Trimming left V 2 bases short and J 2 bases short, with 15 bases between. Written as DNA, the CDR3 is TGCGCCAGCAGCCAACTCGGGACCTCTGGGAACTATGGCTACACCTTC. This encodes CASSQLGTSGNYGYTF.

The chain recombines TRBV12-5 with TRBJ1-2; 7 bases match TRBD1. This CDR3 is built from 17 residues. The germline V gene has CDR1 LGHNT and CDR2 FRNRAP. Germline trimming cut 1 base from V and 0 bases from J; bases unmatched to any gene: 8. The DNA for the CDR3 is TGTGCTAGTGGTTTGGACAGGGGTTTAAGGGCTAACTATGGCTACACCTTC. Its translation is CASGLDRGLRANYGYTF.

By proportion, this clone is medium-sized (0.01 to 0.1%). The chain links TRBV10-1 to TRBJ2-7; 11 positions match TRBD2. CDR1 WNHNN and CDR2 SYGVQD come from the germline V gene (reference sequence). This CDR3 region has 18 residues. Unmatched junction bases numbered 11, after V lost 3 bases and J lost 1 base. CDR3 residues: CASSELTSGGHKSYEQYF. The CDR3 DNA sequence: TGCGCCAGCAGTGAATTAACTAGCGGGGGCCACAAGTCCTACGAGCAGTACTTC.

This clone appeared once. The rearrangement joins TRBV20-1 to TRBJ2-1, with D perhaps matching TRBD1 or TRBD2 (5 bases each). Trimming stripped 4 bases from V and 5 bases from J, with 6 bases between. The CDR3 is made up of 11 amino acids. Per the germline V gene, CDR1 is DFQATT and CDR2 is SNEGSKA (reference sequence). The CDR3 bases are TGCAGTGCTATGGGGGACAATGAGCAGTTCTTC. Protein sequence: CSAMGDNEQFF.

In this sample, this clone turned up a few times. The chain uses TRBV19 and TRBJ1-2, with D perhaps TRBD1 (6 bases). V gave up 4 bases and J gave up 2 bases, with 11 bases separating them. The CDR3 covers 14 residues. Germline CDR1 and CDR2: LNHDA and SQIVND (reference sequence). In nucleotides, the CDR3 is TGTGCCAGTAGTAGGGCAGGGGCGAACTATGGCTACACCTTC. Amino acid sequence: CASSRAGANYGYTF.

The V gene is TRBV7-8, the J gene TRBJ2-1; 9 nucleotides match TRBD2. Looked up from germline, CDR1 is SGHVS and CDR2 is FQNEAQ. This CDR3 is 17 amino acids long. Losses at the gene ends were 5 bases for V and 1 base for J; bases not matched to a gene: 9. DNA for the CDR3: TGTGCCAGCAGCCCCACCTGGCTAGCGGGGTCCTACAATGAGCAGTTCTTC. Amino acid sequence: CASSPTWLAGSYNEQFF.

This chain links TRBV27 with TRBJ2-7; D is ambiguous. This CDR3 has 14 amino acids. Trimming removed 4 bases from V and 2 bases from J, with 12 bases in between. Germline V gene sequence: CDR1 MNHEY, CDR2 SMNVEV (reference sequence). The CDR3 DNA follows: TGTGCCAGCAGTTCAAGACTCGTCGCCTACGAGCAGTACTTC. Its translation: CASSSRLVAYEQYF.

This rearrangement joins TRBV6-1 to TRBJ2-7; D is perhaps TRBD2 (6 bases). Looked up from germline, CDR1 is MNHNS and CDR2 is SASEGT. The CDR3 consists of 11 residues. Trimming took off 10 bases at V and 3 bases at J, with 10 bases between the two ends. The CDR3 nucleotides read TGTGCCACAGGAGGGTACTACGAGCAGTACTTC. This codes for CATGGYYEQYF.

The chain has TRBV6-5 and TRBJ2-1, with TRBD1 as a possible D gene (6 bases). The germline V and J ends were trimmed by 4 bases and 8 bases, with 18 bases remaining between them. CDR1 is MNHEY and CDR2 is SVGAGI in the germline V gene. The length of the CDR3 is 15 residues. This chain's CDR3 is CASSWTGQLTDEQFF. In DNA, the CDR3 is TGTGCCAGCAGTTGGACCGGACAGCTAACGGATGAGCAGTTCTTC.

The V and J genes are TRBV29-1 and TRBJ2-5; no reliable D call. V was cut by 7 bases and J by 3 bases, with 18 bases left in between. The CDR3 extends over 14 amino acids. CDR1 is SQVTM and CDR2 is ANQGSEA in the germline V gene. CDR3 loop: CSASSVSDKETQYF. The CDR3 bases are TGCAGCGCCTCGAGTGTGAGTGACAAAGAGACCCAGTACTTC.

CDR3 sequence reads: CASSLGQEGAYEQYF. As DNA, the CDR3 is TGCGCCAGCAGCTTGGGGCAGGAGGGTGCCTACGAGCAGTACTTC. The gene calls are TRBV5-1 and TRBJ2-7, with a possible D match to TRBD2 (6 bases). Germline V lookup: CDR1 SGHRS, CDR2 YFSETQ. The CDR3 length is 15 residues. V gave up 0 bases and J gave up 2 bases, with 12 bases separating them.

The chain employs TRBV14 and TRBJ2-7; D gene ambiguous. CDR1 is SGHDN and CDR2 is FVKESK in the germline V gene. Trimming left V 0 bases short and J 3 bases short, with 12 bases between. This CDR3 has 15 amino acids. CDR3 region: CASSQELRGYYEQYF. CDR3 sequence (DNA): TGTGCCAGCAGCCAAGAACTAAGAGGATACTACGAGCAGTACTTC.

This sequence joins TRBV4-2 and TRBJ2-7; TRBD1 matches at 7 bases. CDR3 length: 14 residues. With V trimmed by 0 bases and J by 3 bases, 2 bases remained unmatched. Germline V gene lookup returns CDR1 LGHNA and CDR2 YNFKEQ. CDR3 nucleotides: TGTGCCAGCAGCCAAGAGGACAGGCTCTACGAGCAGTACTTC. Its protein product is CASSQEDRLYEQYF.

The chain links TRBV5-1 to TRBJ2-5; D gene uncertain. This CDR3 comprises 12 residues. Germline V gene sequence: CDR1 SGHRS, CDR2 YFSETQ. Trimming removed 0 bases from V and 0 bases from J, with 0 bases in between. The CDR3 sequence: CASSLDQETQYF. CDR3 in DNA: TGCGCCAGCAGCTTGGACCAAGAGACCCAGTACTTC.

The rearrangement joins TRBV7-2 to TRBJ2-1; 14 bases are a match to TRBD2. The CDR3 covers 18 residues. The V and J ends lost 6 bases and 2 bases, in that order; junction bases with no gene match: 9. In germline, CDR1 is SGHTA, CDR2 FQGNSA. The CDR3 reads CASSRTSGGWSTYNEQFF. The CDR3 DNA sequence: TGTGCCAGCAGTCGGACTAGCGGGGGGTGGAGCACCTACAATGAGCAGTTCTTC.

This rearrangement joins TRBV30 to TRBJ2-3, with 9 bases identical to TRBD2. V dropped 3 bases and J dropped 6; count of bases not matched to a gene: 13. The CDR3 length is 16 residues. Germline V gene lookup returns CDR1 GTSNPN and CDR2 SVGIG (reference sequence). The CDR3 region is CAWRKGLAGTRDTQYF. For the CDR3, the DNA is TGTGCCTGGAGAAAAGGCCTAGCGGGAACCAGGGATACGCAGTATTTT.

The chain uses TRBV4-3 and TRBJ2-2; D is possibly TRBD1 (5 bases). Germline V gives CDR1 LGHNA, CDR2 YSLEER. Trimming shortened V by 7 bases and J by 4 bases, and 10 bases separated the two germline ends. This CDR3 region has 13 residues. CDR3 DNA: TGCGCCAGCAAAGCCCAGGGCACCGGGGAGCTGTTTTTT. Protein sequence: CASKAQGTGELFF.

This chain uses TRBV4-1 with TRBJ1-2, with 7 bases that match TRBD1. With 6 bases clipped from V and 4 bases from J, the junction kept 8 bases outside the gene matches. This CDR3 region has 14 residues. Germline V gene data show CDR1 as MGHRA and CDR2 as YSYEKL. Here the CDR3 DNA reads TGCGCCAGCAGTTACACAGGGGAGTCCTATGGCTACACCTTC. It codes for CASSYTGESYGYTF.